This T cell receptor beta chain was observed in a study of cytomegalovirus exposure and HLA in healthy donors. Findings and caveats of the study: It was taken for granted in presence/absence analyses that sequencing depth across donors was roughly uniform.

This CDR3 spans 17 amino acids. CDR1 and CDR2 from the germline V gene are MNHNS and SASEGT. Trimming took 2 bases from V and 6 from J; bases not matched to a gene: 12. The donors (healthy individuals) were bone marrow donors. The primer mix had 60 Vbeta and 13 Jbeta primers. The protocol was immunoSEQ multiplex PCR, while the TCRdb copy is restricted to in-frame clones and leaves out a portion. Of roughly 130,000 clones listed, 75% to 90% were seen once; the top ten hold under 7%. This clone turned up a few times. Its antigen is as yet unknown. Sequencing input: PBMCs. This rearrangement joins TRBV6-1 to TRBJ1-5, with 8 bases identical to TRBD1. This receptor was identified in a woman between 35 and 50 years old in good health and CMV-seropositive. The CDR3 sequence: CASSETQGAGQGQPQHF. DNA for the CDR3: TGTGCCAGCAGTGAAACGCAGGGGGCGGGGCAGGGTCAGCCCCAGCATTTT.